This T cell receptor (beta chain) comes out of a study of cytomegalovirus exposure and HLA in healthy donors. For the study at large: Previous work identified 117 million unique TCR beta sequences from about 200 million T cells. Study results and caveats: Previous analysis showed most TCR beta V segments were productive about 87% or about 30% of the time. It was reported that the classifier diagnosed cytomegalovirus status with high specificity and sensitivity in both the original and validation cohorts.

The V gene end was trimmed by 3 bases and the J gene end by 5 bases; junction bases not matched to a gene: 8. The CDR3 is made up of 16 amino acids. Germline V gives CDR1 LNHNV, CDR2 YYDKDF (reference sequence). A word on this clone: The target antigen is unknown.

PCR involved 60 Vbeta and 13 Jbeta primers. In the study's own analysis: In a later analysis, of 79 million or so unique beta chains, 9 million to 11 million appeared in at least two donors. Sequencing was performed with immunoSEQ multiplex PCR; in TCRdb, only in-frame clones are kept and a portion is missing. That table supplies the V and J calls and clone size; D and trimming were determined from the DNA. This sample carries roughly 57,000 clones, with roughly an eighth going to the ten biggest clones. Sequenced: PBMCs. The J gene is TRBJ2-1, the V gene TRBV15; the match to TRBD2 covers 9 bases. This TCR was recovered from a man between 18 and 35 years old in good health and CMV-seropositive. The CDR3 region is CATSREIRGRDNEQFF. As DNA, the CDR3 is TGTGCCACCAGCAGGGAGATTCGCGGGAGGGACAATGAGCAGTTCTTC. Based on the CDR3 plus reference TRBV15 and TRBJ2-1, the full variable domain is DAMVIQNPRYQVTQFGKPVTLSCSQTLNHNVMYWYQQKSSQAPKLLFHYYDKDFNNEADTPDNFQSRRPNTSFCFLDIRSPGLGDTAMYLCATSREIRGRDNEQFFGPGTRLTVL.